This T cell receptor beta chain comes out of a study of T cell responses to AZD1222 COVID-19 vaccine. Points from the study as a whole: Close to half of all spike-specific TCRs reportedly target regions of the variants that are unmutated. No repertoire was sampled before or during the peak T cell response, only after it. A mostly white British donor set with more females was recruited, and clonal diversity was possibly underestimated.

Sequenced by immunoSEQ multiplex PCR; TCRdb stores in-frame clones only, minus some. This table has about 110,000 clones, 70% to 90% appearing once. V shed 5 bases, J shed 1 base, and the junction held 14 bases outside the gene matches. CDR3 length: 19 amino acids. CDR1 and CDR2 from the germline V gene are LNHDA and SQIVND (reference sequence). Worth noting for this clone: Its specificity is not known.

The sequence came from an adult who received the AZD1222 COVID-19 vaccine. The chain links TRBV19 to TRBJ1-1, with 12 bases that match TRBD1. Sample: peripheral blood, taken 28 days after the second AZD1222 dose. The CDR3 DNA reads TGTGCCAGTAGTTTACGGACCGGGACAGGGGGCGAGCGGAACACTGAAGCTTTCTTT. Amino acid sequence: CASSLRTGTGGERNTEAFF.